The 10 T cell receptor beta chains listed next were all sequenced from one sample in a study of T cells in Graves' hyperthyroidism and ophthalmopathy. Amplified TCR beta CDR3 regions derived from RNA transcripts. Using the HTBI primer set, a first-round RT-PCR was run on the TCR CDR3. TCRdb recomputed calls from the multiplex PCR reads with MiXCR, one row per CDR3 protein. This sample has about 590,000 distinct CDR3 sequences, with about 15% found just once. Sequencing input: blood. These receptors were taken from a woman in her 30s with Graves' hyperthyroidism.

The rearrangement links TRBV6-5 to TRBJ2-1; 11 nucleotides agree with TRBD2. The CDR3 is 16 residues long. Trimming removed 2 bases from V and 5 bases from J; junction bases left unmatched: 5. In germline, CDR1 is MNHEY, CDR2 SVGAGI. The CDR3 sequence is CASSYGGTSGNNEQFF. Here the CDR3 DNA reads TGTGCCAGCAGTTACGGAGGGACTAGCGGAAACAATGAGCAGTTCTTC.

In this sample, this clonotype turned up many times. CDR3 DNA sequence: TGCGCCAGCAGCCCGACAGGACTAGCGGGAGGTTGGACCGGGGAGCTGTTTTTT. Protein: CASSPTGLAGGWTGELFF. This chain links TRBV5-1 with TRBJ2-2; 14 bases agree with TRBD2. The CDR3 has 18 amino acids. The V gene's germline CDR1 is SGHRS and CDR2 YFSETQ. J gave up 5 bases and V 4 bases, and 10 bases lay outside the gene matches. Full variable domain (outside the CDR3, taken from reference TRBV5-1 and TRBJ2-2): KAGVTQTPRYLIKTRGQQVTLSCSPISGHRSVSWYQQTPGQGLQFLFEYFSETQRNKGNFPGRFSGRQFSNSRSEMNVSTLELGDSALYLCASSPTGLAGGWTGELFFGEGSRLTVL.

There are a few counts of this clonotype. No DNA is shown, since the ends of the CDR3 on it are uncertain; the CDR3 is the one TCRdb lists. The chain employs TRBV27 and TRBJ1-2. The germline V gene encodes CDR1 MNHEY and CDR2 SMNVEV (reference sequence). With termini counted, the CDR3 has 13 amino acids. The CDR3 here is CASSSSGSGGYTF.

This clonotype was seen many times. The chain has TRBV6-1 and TRBJ1-1, with 8 bases that match TRBD1. CDR1 and CDR2 from the germline V gene are MNHNS and SASEGT. Trimming removed 2 bases from V and 4 bases from J; junction bases left unmatched: 3. The CDR3 has 14 residues. The CDR3 region is CASSEPGGRTEAFF. The CDR3 DNA sequence: TGTGCCAGCAGTGAACCAGGGGGCCGCACTGAAGCTTTCTTT.

In DNA, the CDR3 is TGTGCCAGCAGTTTATTTGGTGGAGTAGCGGGGGGGGATACGCAGTATTTT. Protein sequence: CASSLFGGVAGGDTQYF. The genes are TRBV27 and TRBJ2-3; 11 nucleotides match TRBD2. Germline-derived CDR1 and CDR2 are MNHEY and SMNVEV (reference sequence). The CDR3 length is 17 residues. V lost 1 base to trimming and J lost 6 bases; unmatched junction nucleotides: 9.

This chain joins TRBV20-1 and TRBJ1-2; D is perhaps TRBD1 (6 bases). Germline values: CDR1 DFQATT, CDR2 SNEGSKA (reference sequence). The CDR3 extends over 11 amino acids. With 5 bases removed from V and 7 bases from J, the gap between germline ends came to 11 bases. CDR3 sequence (DNA): TGCAGTGCTCGGACAGTTGGTGGCTACACCTTC. This gives the protein CSARTVGGYTF.

The rearrangement joins TRBV6-2 or TRBV6-3 to TRBJ1-3, with D unclear. CDR1 and CDR2 (germline): MNHEY, SVGEGT. The CDR3 has 15 amino acids. The V end was cut by 7 bases, the J end by 0 bases, with 13 bases between. In DNA form, the CDR3 reads TGTGCCAGCAAAAGGACGGGGAGCTCTGGAAACACCATATATTTT. Its translation is CASKRTGSSGNTIYF.

The sample holds many counts of this clonotype. V usage is TRBV12-3 or TRBV12-4 and J usage is TRBJ2-5; D not resolved. Trimming pared 8 bases from V and 1 base from J, leaving 11 bases between. The CDR3 consists of 13 residues. DNA for the CDR3: TGTGCCAGCCTAGGTCCCAGCCAAGAGACCCAGTACTTC. Translating it yields CASLGPSQETQYF.

This clonotype was detected a few times. This rearrangement joins TRBV20-1 to TRBJ1-6; no reliable D call. V lost 4 bases, J lost 4 bases, and 11 bases lay in between. This CDR3 comprises 14 residues. The germline V gene has CDR1 DFQATT and CDR2 SNEGSKA (reference sequence). The DNA for the CDR3 is TGCAGTGCTACTTCGGACGGATATAATTCACCCCTCCACTTT. Residues: CSATSDGYNSPLHF.

The chain recombines TRBV19 with TRBJ2-4; D may be TRBD1 (6 bases). CDR3 length: 13 residues. Germline V CDR1 and CDR2: LNHDA, SQIVND (reference sequence). The germline V and J ends were trimmed by 3 bases and 9 bases, with 12 bases remaining between them. The chain's CDR3 is CASSMPQGSIQYF. CDR3 DNA sequence: TGTGCCAGTAGTATGCCACAGGGAAGCATTCAGTACTTC.